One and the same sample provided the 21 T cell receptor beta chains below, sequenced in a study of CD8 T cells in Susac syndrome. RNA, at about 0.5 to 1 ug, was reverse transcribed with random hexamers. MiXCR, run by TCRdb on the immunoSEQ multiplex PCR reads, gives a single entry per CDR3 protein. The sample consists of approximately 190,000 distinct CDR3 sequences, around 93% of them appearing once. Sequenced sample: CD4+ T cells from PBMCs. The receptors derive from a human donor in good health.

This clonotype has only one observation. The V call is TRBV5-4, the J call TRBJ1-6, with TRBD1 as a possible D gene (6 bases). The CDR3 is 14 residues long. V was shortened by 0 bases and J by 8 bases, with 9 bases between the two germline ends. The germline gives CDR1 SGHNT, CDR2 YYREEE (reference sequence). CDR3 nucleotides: TGTGCCAGCAGCTTGGAGGGGGGGGATTCACCCCTCCACTTT. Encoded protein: CASSLEGGDSPLHF. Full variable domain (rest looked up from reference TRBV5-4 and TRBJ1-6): ETGVTQSPTHLIKTRGQQVTLRCSSQSGHNTVSWYQQALGQGPQFIFQYYREEENGRGNFPPRFSGLQFPNYSSELNVNALELDDSALYLCASSLEGGDSPLHFGNGTRLTVT.

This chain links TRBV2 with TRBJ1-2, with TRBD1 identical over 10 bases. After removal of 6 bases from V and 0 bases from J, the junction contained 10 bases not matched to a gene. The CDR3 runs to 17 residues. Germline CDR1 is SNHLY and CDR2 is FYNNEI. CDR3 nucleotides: TGTGCCAGCAGGGGTTACCCGGGACAGGGGACTAACTATGGCTACACCTTC. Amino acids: CASRGYPGQGTNYGYTF.

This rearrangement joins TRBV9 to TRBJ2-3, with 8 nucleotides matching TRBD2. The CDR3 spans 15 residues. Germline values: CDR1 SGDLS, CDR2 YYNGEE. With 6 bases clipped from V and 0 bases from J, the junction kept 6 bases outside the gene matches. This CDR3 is CASNIAGTSTDTQYF. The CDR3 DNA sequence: TGTGCCAGCAACATAGCGGGGACTAGCACAGATACGCAGTATTTT.

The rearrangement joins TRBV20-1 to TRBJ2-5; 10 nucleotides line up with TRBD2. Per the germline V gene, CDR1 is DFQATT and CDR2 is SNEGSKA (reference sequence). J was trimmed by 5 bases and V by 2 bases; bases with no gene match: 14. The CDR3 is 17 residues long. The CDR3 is CSARPRKAGGRSETQYF. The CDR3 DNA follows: TGCAGTGCTAGACCTAGAAAAGCGGGGGGGCGGTCGGAGACCCAGTACTTC.

The CDR3 nucleotides are TGTGCCAGCAGCCAAGATTGGGAGGGGACAGATACGCAGTATTTT. Translation: CASSQDWEGTDTQYF. The rearrangement joins TRBV4-2 to TRBJ2-3, with 7 nucleotides matching TRBD2. The CDR3 is 15 amino acids. Germline CDR1 LGHNA, CDR2 YNFKEQ. The J segment lost 3 bases and the V segment lost 0 bases, leaving 3 bases of the junction unmatched.

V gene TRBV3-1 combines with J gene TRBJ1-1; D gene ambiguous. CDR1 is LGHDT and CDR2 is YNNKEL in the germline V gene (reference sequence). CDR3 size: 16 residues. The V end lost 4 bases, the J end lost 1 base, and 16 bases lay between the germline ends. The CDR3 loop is CASSLNPLTRNTEAFF. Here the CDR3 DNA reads TGTGCCAGCAGCCTAAACCCTTTAACCCGGAACACTGAAGCTTTCTTT.

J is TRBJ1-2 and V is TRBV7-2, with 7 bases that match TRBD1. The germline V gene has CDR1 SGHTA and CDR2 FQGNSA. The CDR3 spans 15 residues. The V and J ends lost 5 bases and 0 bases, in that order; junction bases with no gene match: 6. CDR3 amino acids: CASSVTGVANYGYTF. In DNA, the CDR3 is TGTGCCAGCAGCGTTACAGGGGTAGCTAACTATGGCTACACCTTC.

The DNA of the CDR3 is TGTGCCAGCAGCCCGTCTCTGATGTGGTGGGGACCCCAAGAGACCCAGTACTTC. It yields the protein CASSPSLMWWGPQETQYF. The chain combines TRBV5-6 with TRBJ2-5; tentatively, D is TRBD1 or TRBD2 (5 bases each). V lost 4 bases, J lost 1 base, and 23 bases lay in between. This CDR3 is 18 amino acids long. In germline, CDR1 is SGHDT, CDR2 YYEEEE.

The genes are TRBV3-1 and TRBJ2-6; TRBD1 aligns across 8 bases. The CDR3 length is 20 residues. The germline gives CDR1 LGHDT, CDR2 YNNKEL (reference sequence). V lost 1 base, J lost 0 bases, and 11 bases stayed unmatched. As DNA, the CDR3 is TGTGCCAGCAGCCAAGGCCCCGGGACAGGAGGATTCTCTGGGGCCAACGTCCTGACTTTC. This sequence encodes CASSQGPGTGGFSGANVLTF.

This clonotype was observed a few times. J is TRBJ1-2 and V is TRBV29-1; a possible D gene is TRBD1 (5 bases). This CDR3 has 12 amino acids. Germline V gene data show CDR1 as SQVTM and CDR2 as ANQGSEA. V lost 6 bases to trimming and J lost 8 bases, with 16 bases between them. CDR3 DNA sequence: TGCAGCGTCCGCGGGACGCTCAACGGCTACACCTTC. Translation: CSVRGTLNGYTF.

The CDR3 region has the DNA TGTGCCAGCAGCTTCGGGGGGCCGGGTAATGAGCAGTTCTTC. This sequence encodes CASSFGGPGNEQFF. The V gene is TRBV7-2, the J gene TRBJ2-1; weak D call: TRBD2 (7 bases). This CDR3 has 14 residues. The germline V and J ends were trimmed by 3 bases and 7 bases, with 13 bases remaining between them. CDR1 is SGHTA and CDR2 is FQGNSA in the germline V gene.

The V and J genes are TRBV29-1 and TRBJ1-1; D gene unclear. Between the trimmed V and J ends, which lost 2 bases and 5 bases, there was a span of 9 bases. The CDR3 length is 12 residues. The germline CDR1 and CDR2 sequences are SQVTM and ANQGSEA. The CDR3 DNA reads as TGCAGCGTTGAATTAACCCCGACTGAAGCTTTCTTT. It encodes CSVELTPTEAFF.

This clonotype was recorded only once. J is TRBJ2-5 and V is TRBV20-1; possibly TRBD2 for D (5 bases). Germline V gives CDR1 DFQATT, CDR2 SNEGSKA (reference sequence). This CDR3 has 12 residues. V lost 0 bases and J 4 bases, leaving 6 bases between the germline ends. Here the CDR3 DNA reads TGCAGTGCTAGAGAGGGGAGAGAGACCCAGTACTTC. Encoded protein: CSAREGRETQYF.

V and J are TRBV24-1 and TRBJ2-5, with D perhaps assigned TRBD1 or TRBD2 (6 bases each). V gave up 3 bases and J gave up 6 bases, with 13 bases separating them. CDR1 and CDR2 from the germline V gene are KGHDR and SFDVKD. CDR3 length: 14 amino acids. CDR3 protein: CATSDPGGIQTQYF. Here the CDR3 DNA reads TGTGCCACCAGTGATCCCGGGGGCATCCAGACCCAGTACTTC.

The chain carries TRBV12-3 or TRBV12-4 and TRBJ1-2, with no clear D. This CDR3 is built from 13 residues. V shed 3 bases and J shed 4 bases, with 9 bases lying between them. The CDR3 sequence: CASSFDGSYGYTF. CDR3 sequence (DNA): TGTGCCAGCAGTTTTGACGGTTCCTATGGCTACACCTTC.

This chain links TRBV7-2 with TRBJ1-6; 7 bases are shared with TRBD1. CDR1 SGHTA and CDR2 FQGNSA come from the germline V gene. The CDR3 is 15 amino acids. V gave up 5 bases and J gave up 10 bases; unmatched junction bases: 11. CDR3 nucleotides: TGTGCCAGCAGCCAAGCCGGGACAGCAAGGTCACCCCTCCACTTT. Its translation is CASSQAGTARSPLHF.

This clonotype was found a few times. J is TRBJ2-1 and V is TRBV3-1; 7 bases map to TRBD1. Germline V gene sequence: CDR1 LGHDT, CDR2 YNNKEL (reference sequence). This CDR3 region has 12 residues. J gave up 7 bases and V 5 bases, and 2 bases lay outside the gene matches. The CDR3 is CASSSQGNEQFF. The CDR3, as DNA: TGTGCCAGCAGCTCACAGGGGAATGAGCAGTTCTTC.

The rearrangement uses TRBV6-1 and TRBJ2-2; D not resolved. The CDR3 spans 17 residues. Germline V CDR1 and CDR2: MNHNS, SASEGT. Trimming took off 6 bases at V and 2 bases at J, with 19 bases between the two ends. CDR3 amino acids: CASRPTGPGDNTGELFF. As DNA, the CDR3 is TGTGCCAGCAGACCTACTGGTCCAGGCGACAACACCGGGGAGCTGTTTTTT.

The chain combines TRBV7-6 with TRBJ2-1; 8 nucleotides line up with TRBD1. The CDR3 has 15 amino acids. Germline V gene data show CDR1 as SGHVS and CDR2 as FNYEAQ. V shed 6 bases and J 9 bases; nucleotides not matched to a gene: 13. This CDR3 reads CASSSTPGQEAEQFF. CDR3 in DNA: TGTGCCAGCAGTTCCACTCCGGGACAGGAGGCTGAGCAGTTCTTC.

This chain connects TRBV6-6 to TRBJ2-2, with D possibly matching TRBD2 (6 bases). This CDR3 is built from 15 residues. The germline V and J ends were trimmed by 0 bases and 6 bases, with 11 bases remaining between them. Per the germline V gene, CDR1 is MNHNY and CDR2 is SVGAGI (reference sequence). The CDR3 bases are TGTGCCAGCAGTTACTCTTTCAGCGGGCCCGGGGAGCTGTTTTTT. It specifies CASSYSFSGPGELFF.

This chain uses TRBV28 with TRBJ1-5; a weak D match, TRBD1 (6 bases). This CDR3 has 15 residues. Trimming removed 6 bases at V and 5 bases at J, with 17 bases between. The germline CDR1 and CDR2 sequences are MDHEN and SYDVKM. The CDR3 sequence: CASSQRGGTYQPQHF. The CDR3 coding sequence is TGTGCCAGCAGCCAAAGGGGGGGCACCTATCAGCCCCAGCATTTT.